Below, 22 T cell receptor beta chains from the same sample are listed, as sequenced in a study of blood T cell repertoires in COVID-19. Here immunoSEQ multiplex PCR was the method, and the copy in TCRdb shows in-frame clones only, minus some. This table has about 320,000 clones, 85% appearing once. Sequencing was done on a sample of PBMCs or T cells enriched from blood (not recorded which). The receptors derive from a woman younger than 45 who had been exposed to COVID-19.

This clone was detected once. The rearrangement joins TRBV15 to TRBJ1-4; D not certain. The V gene's germline CDR1 is LNHNV and CDR2 YYDKDF (reference sequence). The CDR3 is made up of 13 amino acids. V lost 6 bases to trimming and J lost 8 bases, with 13 bases between them. The CDR3: CATSTYVIEKLFF. The CDR3 DNA follows: TGTGCCACCAGTACATACGTTATCGAAAAACTGTTTTTT.

The chain uses TRBV2 and TRBJ2-3, with D hard to call. The V end was cut by 8 bases, the J end by 2 bases, with 5 bases between. This CDR3 is 11 amino acids long. Germline lookup yields CDR1 SNHLY and CDR2 FYNNEI. CDR3 coding DNA: TGTGCCAGCCGAGACACAGATACGCAGTATTTT. It codes for CASRDTDTQYF.

This chain uses TRBV19 with TRBJ1-6; 9 nucleotides match TRBD1. The CDR3 has 12 amino acids. Germline lookup yields CDR1 LNHDA and CDR2 SQIVND (reference sequence). The junction had 3 bases not matched to a gene; V was cut back by 8 bases and J by 10 bases. DNA for the CDR3: TGTGCCAGTCGGACAGGGGAATCACCCCTCCACTTT. Translated: CASRTGESPLHF.

The CDR3 spells CASSNRAADTQYF. The DNA for the CDR3 is TGTGCCAGTAGCAACAGGGCAGCAGATACGCAGTATTTT. The chain couples TRBV19 to TRBJ2-3; D may be TRBD1 (6 bases). The CDR3 is made up of 13 amino acids. The V gene's germline CDR1 is LNHDA and CDR2 SQIVND (reference sequence). Trimming pared 6 bases from V and 4 bases from J, leaving 11 bases between.

The rearrangement uses TRBV7-8 and TRBJ1-2; TRBD1 might be the D (6 bases). Germline V lookup: CDR1 SGHVS, CDR2 FQNEAQ. The V end lost 5 bases, the J end lost 4 bases, and 17 bases lay between the germline ends. The CDR3 contains 15 residues. The CDR3: CASSPRPGQGYGYTF. DNA of the CDR3: TGTGCCAGCAGCCCCCGGCCGGGACAAGGCTATGGCTACACCTTC.

This rearrangement joins TRBV5-1 to TRBJ2-7; TRBD2 matches at 8 bases. This CDR3 has 15 residues. Germline values: CDR1 SGHRS, CDR2 YFSETQ. Trimming took 1 base from V and 1 from J; bases not matched to a gene: 4. The CDR3 is CASSLIASGSYEQYF. Here the CDR3 DNA reads TGCGCCAGCAGCTTGATCGCTAGCGGGTCCTACGAGCAGTACTTC.

The chain has TRBV4-2 and TRBJ2-5, with a weak D call TRBD2 (5 bases). Looked up from germline, CDR1 is LGHNA and CDR2 is YNFKEQ. This CDR3 has 15 amino acids. V gave up 0 bases and J gave up 10 bases, with 18 bases separating them. The chain's CDR3 is CASSQEWRALGNQYF. The CDR3 bases are TGTGCCAGCAGCCAAGAATGGAGAGCCCTCGGGAACCAGTACTTC.

The chain joins TRBV9 to TRBJ1-6, with 9 bases aligning to TRBD1. CDR1 and CDR2 (germline): SGDLS, YYNGEE. CDR3 length: 18 residues. The J segment lost 3 bases and the V segment lost 3 bases, leaving 10 bases of the junction unmatched. Here the CDR3 reads CASSAGTDRGVYNSPLHF. The CDR3 DNA sequence: TGTGCCAGCAGCGCGGGGACAGACAGGGGGGTCTATAATTCACCCCTCCACTTT.

The chain has TRBV7-2 and TRBJ2-5; 7 bases match TRBD1. The CDR3 spans 16 residues. Trimming took 4 bases from V and 1 from J; bases not matched to a gene: 9. Germline assignment: CDR1 SGHTA and CDR2 FQGNSA. The CDR3 is CASSSRQGNLQETQYF. The CDR3 nucleotides read TGTGCCAGCAGCTCCAGACAGGGAAACCTCCAAGAGACCCAGTACTTC.

There are a few counts of this clone. V gene TRBV7-3 combines with J gene TRBJ1-1, with D hard to call. The CDR3 contains 12 residues. The V end lost 5 bases, the J end lost 6 bases, and 10 bases lay between the germline ends. In germline, CDR1 is SGHTA, CDR2 FQGTGA. The chain's CDR3 is CASSQSRSEAFF. For the CDR3, the DNA is TGTGCCAGCAGCCAATCGAGGTCTGAAGCTTTCTTT.

The V and J genes are TRBV28 and TRBJ2-7; 7 positions agree with TRBD1. Trimming cost V 11 bases and J 6 bases; bases outside gene matches: 10. The CDR3 is 12 residues long. Germline-derived CDR1 and CDR2 are MDHEN and SYDVKM. This chain's CDR3 is CAGSSQGVEQYF. The DNA of the CDR3 is TGTGCCGGAAGTTCTCAGGGGGTCGAGCAGTACTTC. The full variable domain, rest sourced from reference TRBV28 and TRBJ2-7, is DVKVTQSSRYLVKRTGEKVFLECVQDMDHENMFWYRQDPGLGLRLIYFSYDVKMKEKGDIPEGYSVSREKKERFSLILESASTNQTSMYLCAGSSQGVEQYFGPGTRLTVT.

J is TRBJ2-6 and V is TRBV28; D might be TRBD1 (6 bases). CDR3 length: 19 residues. The V gene lost 3 bases and the J gene lost 0 bases, with 18 bases spanning the gap. Germline V CDR1 and CDR2: MDHEN, SYDVKM. The CDR3 region is CASSFLFLGQNSGANVLTF. The CDR3 nucleotides are TGTGCCAGCAGTTTTTTGTTTCTTGGACAGAACTCTGGGGCCAACGTCCTGACTTTC.

A remark on this clone: Only one base separates this from a far larger clonotype, so it likely reflects a read error. J is TRBJ1-1 and V is TRBV12-3 or TRBV12-4; D ambiguous. The CDR3 contains 12 residues. V lost 6 bases to trimming and J lost 0 bases, with 5 bases between them. CDR3 region: CASSTVNTEAFF. CDR3 DNA: TGTGCCAGCAGCACAGTGAACACTGAAGCTTTCTTT.

The rearrangement joins TRBV28 to TRBJ2-1, with 13 bases identical to TRBD2. After removal of 2 bases from V and 8 bases from J, the junction contained 9 bases not matched to a gene. CDR1 and CDR2 from the germline V gene are MDHEN and SYDVKM. The CDR3 spans 17 residues. CDR3 protein: CASSLRPGLAGFDEQFF. The CDR3 DNA is TGTGCCAGCAGTTTACGTCCGGGACTAGCGGGATTTGATGAGCAGTTCTTC.

V and J are TRBV9 and TRBJ1-3, with D hard to call. V was shortened by 2 bases and J by 0 bases, with 6 bases between the two germline ends. Germline V lookup: CDR1 SGDLS, CDR2 YYNGEE. The CDR3 contains 14 residues. The CDR3 loop is CASSVPSSGNTIYF. CDR3 bases: TGTGCCAGCAGCGTTCCATCCTCTGGAAACACCATATATTTT.

This sequence joins TRBV7-2 and TRBJ2-7; D might be TRBD2 (5 bases). Germline CDR1 SGHTA, CDR2 FQGNSA. The CDR3 spans 15 residues. With 2 bases removed from V and 2 bases from J, the gap between germline ends came to 13 bases. The CDR3 region has the DNA TGTGCCAGCAGCTTATGGGCTAGCACCACCTACGAGCAGTACTTC. Protein sequence: CASSLWASTTYEQYF.

This sequence joins TRBV6-2 or TRBV6-3 and TRBJ2-7, with TRBD1 matching over 8 bases. Germline lookup yields CDR1 MNHEY and CDR2 SVGEGT. The V gene end was trimmed by 5 bases and the J gene end by 3 bases; junction bases not matched to a gene: 3. The length of the CDR3 is 13 residues. The CDR3 DNA reads as TGTGCCAGCAGTGCCGGGACAGGCTACGAGCAGTACTTC. The encoded protein is CASSAGTGYEQYF.

The CDR3 loop reads CASSPTGGTDTQYF. CDR3 coding DNA: TGTGCCAGCAGTCCGACAGGAGGCACAGATACGCAGTATTTT. The chain has TRBV6-4 and TRBJ2-3; TRBD1 is a possible D gene (6 bases). The germline V and J ends were trimmed by 5 bases and 1 base, with 10 bases remaining between them. CDR3 length: 14 amino acids. Germline V lookup: CDR1 MRHNA, CDR2 SNTAGT.

A remark on this clone: Other DNA sequences from this sample encode an identical CDR3 as well. The rearrangement joins TRBV27 to TRBJ1-5; possible D gene TRBD1, 5 bases. Germline loops: CDR1 MNHEY, CDR2 SMNVEV (reference sequence). V was pared by 2 bases and J by 7 bases, with 9 bases between. This CDR3 contains 13 residues. The CDR3 reads CASSLGGGQPQHF. As DNA, the CDR3 is TGTGCCAGCAGTTTAGGGGGAGGCCAGCCCCAGCATTTT.

This sequence joins TRBV2 and TRBJ2-5; D is uncertain. Trimming removed 6 bases from V and 5 bases from J, with 10 bases in between. From germline, CDR1 is SNHLY and CDR2 FYNNEI. The CDR3 is made up of 12 amino acids. The chain's CDR3 is CASSASWETQYF. CDR3 DNA sequence: TGTGCCAGCAGCGCTAGTTGGGAGACCCAGTACTTC.

The genes are TRBV4-3 and TRBJ2-6; perhaps TRBD2 as D (7 bases). Germline CDR1 and CDR2: LGHNA and YSLEER. Trimming removed 0 bases at V and 2 bases at J, with 20 bases between. This CDR3 is 20 amino acids long. In DNA form, the CDR3 reads TGCGCCAGCAGCCAAGATCATTTATCGGGGGGCGTCACTGGGGCCAACGTCCTGACTTTC. Protein: CASSQDHLSGGVTGANVLTF.

J is TRBJ2-3 and V is TRBV14; D might be TRBD2 (6 bases). The CDR3 is 16 amino acids. With 1 base removed from V and 1 base from J, the gap between germline ends came to 12 bases. Germline V CDR1 and CDR2: SGHDN, FVKESK. CDR3 sequence: CASSQVFGGGTDTQYF. Written as DNA, the CDR3 is TGTGCCAGCAGCCAAGTATTTGGAGGGGGCACAGATACGCAGTATTTT.